Detailed here is one TCR beta chain. This clone came up once. Which antigen it targets is not known. The sample holds no much larger clone one base away, and base qualities are not on file. The CDR3 regions of human TCRbeta chains were analyzed by immunosequencing. From the authors' description of their analysis: TCRs in the repertoires were compared against a reference library of SARS-CoV-2-specific TCRs that had been generated with the MIRA antigen-specificity platform. Breadth was defined as the fraction of unique TCRs that were SARS-CoV-2-associated, and depth was defined as the fraction of total T cells that were SARS-CoV-2-associated. Using the MIRA data, every spike-specific TCR was mapped to the spike region that the TCR reacted to and assigned to either a CD4 or a CD8 class. Log10-transformed breadth and depth values were compared by one-way ANOVA with Sidak's multiple comparisons tests. The table was pulled from immuneACCESS by TCRdb, which kept in-frame rearrangements only. Such tables lose some clones; where checked, under half of the loss comes from unresolved V genes, and the rest has no known cause. Clone size and the V and J calls come from that table; the DNA yielded D and trimming. Here the sample has 75,000 to 90,000 clones; roughly nine tenths occur a single time. Of the sample, roughly 4.8% falls within the top ten clones.

These data come from a study of T cell responses to AZD1222 COVID-19 vaccine (dated by TCRdb to the early 2020s). As for the study more broadly: AZD1222 recipients with second doses at about 4 weeks or about 12 weeks were pooled, because spike-specific TCR depth and breadth did not differ between schedules. TCR sequencing covered some 250 trial participants: 200 to 220 given two doses of AZD1222 and approximately 25 given two doses of MenACWY control vaccine. Trial participants were enrolled by age into 18-55, 56-69 and 70-plus year subgroups, with around 150, 28 and 57 TCR-sequenced participants respectively.

The research as a whole found: After two AZD1222 doses, spike-specific TCR breadth and depth were significantly higher than at day 0 and than in MenACWY recipients. Reportedly, almost half of the unique spike-specific TCRs recognized epitopes lying outside the regions that are mutated in the B.1.351 and B.1.1.7 variants. Because no day 14 peak-response samples were available, the repertoires could be characterized only after the peak T cell response. Vaccine-associated CD4 TCRs spanned the whole spike protein, with dominant responses in regions 160-218 and 743-854. Only a handful of AZD1222 recipients were SARS-CoV-2 seropositive at baseline, limiting conclusions about previously exposed vaccinees. Participants were mostly white British and included more females than males, and it was suggested by the authors that clonal diversity may have been underestimated. In the small 56-69-year group, the increase in depth fell short of significance, most likely because of low power.

In light of the paper, this sample's time point label describes: baseline before first vaccination. Vaccinee samples were obtained from the UK trials COV001 and COV002, which included a single-blind randomized controlled phase 2/3 trial of AZD1222 (ChAdOx1 nCoV-19) in healthy adults. For TCRbeta chain sequencing, PBMC samples were collected from trial participants at day 0 and at day 28 after the second dose. This TCR was sampled from an adult in good health. The input for sequencing was peripheral blood, taken on day 0 of AZD1222 vaccination.

The DNA reads TGCGCCAGCAGCTCTCGGACAGGAGACAATGAGCAGTTCTTC. Its protein reads: CASSSRTGDNEQFF. Recombination connected TRBV5-1 to TRBJ2-1; TRBD1 matches 7 bases in the middle. The germline V gene supplies CDR1 SGHRS and CDR2 YFSETQ. From its cysteine to its phenylalanine, the CDR3 spans 14 amino acids. The kept DNA is CDR3 alone, 42 bases in frame from the first base. Compared with germline, V lacks 3 bases and J lacks 5 bases; bases without a gene match: 5.